This TCR beta chain was recorded in a study of blood T cell repertoires in COVID-19. Some clones are missing from TCRdb's copy, which holds only in-frame ones; the method was immunoSEQ multiplex PCR. The table has about 87,000 clones, over 70% seen once. A remark on this clone: The junction departs from germline at one end; a sequencing error may be responsible.

Germline V gene sequence: CDR1 GTSNPN, CDR2 SVGIG (reference sequence). The CDR3 length is 15 residues. The sequence was obtained from a woman aged 55-70 years with acute or convalescent COVID-19. The J gene is TRBJ1-5, the V gene TRBV30; D is perhaps TRBD1 (6 bases). The specimen sequenced was peripheral blood. As DNA, the CDR3 is TGTGCCTGGAGTGTACCCGGGTGGGATGGACAGCCACAGCATTTT. Its protein is CAWSVPGWDGQPQHF.